This T cell receptor beta chain was sequenced for a study of shared clonotypes between healthy human individuals. About the research overall: The cohort comprised a couple of women and a few men. Their ages spanned 18 to 49 years. Used for every donor were three CD4 naive, three CD4 memory, two CD8 naive and one CD8 memory plate.

Points on this clone: What it recognizes is unknown.

Sequencing was performed with immunoSEQ multiplex PCR; in TCRdb, only in-frame clones are kept and a portion is missing. The sample has approximately 980,000 clones, approximately 80% seen once. V dropped 7 bases and J dropped 1; count of bases not matched to a gene: 4. The CDR3 is made up of 14 amino acids. From germline, CDR1 is MNHEY and CDR2 SVGAGI. General study findings and limits: Limited genetic and exposure-history diversity came from having few donors. Naive CD4 clonotype sharing across four donors was about 5%.

This clonotype was sampled from a young man in good health. The sequenced sample consisted of memory CD4+ T cells sorted from blood. Regarding subset: CD45RA-negative fraction. This chain uses TRBV6-5 with TRBJ1-1, with 9 positions matching TRBD1. The CDR3 DNA reads as TGTGCCAGCACCAGGGACAGGGCGAACACTGAAGCTTTCTTT. Translating gives CASTRDRANTEAFF.